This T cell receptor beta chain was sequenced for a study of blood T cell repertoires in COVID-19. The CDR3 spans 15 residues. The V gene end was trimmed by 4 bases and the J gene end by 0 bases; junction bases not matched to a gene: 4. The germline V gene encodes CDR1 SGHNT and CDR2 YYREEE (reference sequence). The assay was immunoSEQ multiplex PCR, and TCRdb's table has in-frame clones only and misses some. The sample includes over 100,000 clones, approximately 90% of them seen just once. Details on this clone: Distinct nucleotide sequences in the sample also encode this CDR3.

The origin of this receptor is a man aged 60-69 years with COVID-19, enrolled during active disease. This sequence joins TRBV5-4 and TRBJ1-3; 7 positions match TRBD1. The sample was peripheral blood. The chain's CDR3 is CASSLGGSSGNTIYF. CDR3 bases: TGTGCCAGCAGCCTAGGGGGCAGCTCTGGAAACACCATATATTTT.